This T cell receptor (beta chain) was observed in a study of blood T cell repertoires in COVID-19. In the study overall: The samples span acute and convalescent COVID-19 from the United States, Italy and Spain. From T cells, B-cell-depleted T cells, or PBMCs came the material, which was cDNA or gDNA.

Authors' methods: It was from reference gene primer amplification that nucleated cell counts were estimated. Generated by immunoSEQ multiplex PCR, the TCRdb table keeps only in-frame clones and is missing some. For V, J and clone size, that table is used; D and trimming come from the DNA. Counted here are about 83,000 clones, about 88% occurring once; the ten biggest clones make up 8%. The V and J ends lost 6 bases and 6 bases respectively, with 10 bases between them. The germline CDR1 and CDR2 sequences are MNHEY and SMNVEV (reference sequence). The CDR3 length is 12 residues. V gene TRBV27 combines with J gene TRBJ2-3; perhaps TRBD1 as D (5 bases). The source material was peripheral blood. The TCR was taken from an older man with active or convalescent COVID-19. The CDR3 here is CASSPAGDTQYF. CDR3 bases: TGTGCCAGCAGCCCCGCAGGGGATACGCAGTATTTT.